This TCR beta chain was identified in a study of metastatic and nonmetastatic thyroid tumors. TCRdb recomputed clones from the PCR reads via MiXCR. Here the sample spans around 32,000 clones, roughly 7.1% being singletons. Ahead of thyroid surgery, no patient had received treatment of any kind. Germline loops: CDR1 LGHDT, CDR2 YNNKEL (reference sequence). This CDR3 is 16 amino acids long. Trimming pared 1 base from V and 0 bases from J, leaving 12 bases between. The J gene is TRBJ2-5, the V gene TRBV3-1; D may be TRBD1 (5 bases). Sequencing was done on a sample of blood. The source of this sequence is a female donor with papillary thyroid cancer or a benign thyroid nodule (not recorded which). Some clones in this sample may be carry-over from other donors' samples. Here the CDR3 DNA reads TGTGCCAGCAGCCAAGGACGAGCGACAGACCAAGAGACCCAGTACTTC. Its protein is CASSQGRATDQETQYF.